These 10 T cell receptor beta chains were sequenced from one sample in a study of T cells in narcolepsy. Produced via immunoSEQ multiplex PCR; TCRdb's table is partial and in-frame only. The table has about 40,000 clones, roughly 88% seen once. Sequencing used CD45RA- memory CD4+ T cells from PBMCs. The receptors come from a human donor with narcolepsy.

This chain links TRBV6-5 with TRBJ2-5, with no clear D. Trimming pared 4 bases from V and 5 bases from J, leaving 8 bases between. The germline gives CDR1 MNHEY, CDR2 SVGAGI. The CDR3 is made up of 12 amino acids. CDR3 residues: CASSSPLETQYF. Here the CDR3 DNA reads TGTGCCAGCAGTTCTCCTCTTGAGACCCAGTACTTC.

V usage is TRBV29-1 and J usage is TRBJ2-1; D perhaps matches TRBD1 (5 bases). V lost 4 bases to trimming and J lost 2 bases, with 15 bases between them. CDR1 and CDR2 (germline): SQVTM, ANQGSEA. This CDR3 contains 15 residues. This chain's CDR3 is CSVVDTSATYNEQFF. CDR3 bases: TGCAGCGTTGTGGACACCTCGGCGACCTACAATGAGCAGTTCTTC.

The chain uses TRBV4-1 and TRBJ2-1; possibly TRBD2 for D (6 bases). Between the trimmed V and J ends, which lost 0 bases and 0 bases, there was a span of 9 bases. Germline V gene sequence: CDR1 MGHRA, CDR2 YSYEKL. This CDR3 contains 16 residues. The CDR3 sequence is CASSQETEGSYNEQFF. The CDR3 bases are TGCGCCAGCAGCCAAGAGACGGAGGGCTCCTACAATGAGCAGTTCTTC.

The chain uses TRBV7-2 and TRBJ2-1, with 8 bases lining up with TRBD1. Trimming removed 5 bases from V and 6 bases from J; junction bases left unmatched: 9. Germline V gene sequence: CDR1 SGHTA, CDR2 FQGNSA. The CDR3 covers 15 residues. The CDR3 spells CASSKSGQARNEQFF. In nucleotides, the CDR3 is TGTGCCAGCAGCAAATCGGGACAGGCTCGCAATGAGCAGTTCTTC.

This chain links TRBV7-7 with TRBJ2-2; TRBD2 might be the D (5 bases). CDR1 and CDR2 (germline): SSHAT, FNYEAQ (reference sequence). V was cut by 4 bases and J by 4 bases, with 16 bases left in between. The CDR3 spans 16 residues. This CDR3 is CASSSRPDRGTGELFF. Here the CDR3 DNA reads TGTGCCAGCAGCTCACGTCCCGACCGGGGCACCGGGGAGCTGTTTTTT.

The CDR3 reads CASSSRAGELFF. In DNA, the CDR3 is TGTGCCAGCAGCAGTAGGGCCGGGGAGCTGTTTTTT. This sequence joins TRBV21-1 and TRBJ2-2. TRBV21-1 is a pseudogene locus. CDR3 length: 12 amino acids.

This chain uses TRBV6-1 with TRBJ1-4, with 7 bases matching TRBD1. The germline CDR1 and CDR2 sequences are MNHNS and SASEGT. Trimming at V came to 6 bases and at J to 2 bases, leaving 6 bases not matched to a gene. The CDR3 is 15 amino acids. The CDR3 is CASRITGATNEKLFF. The CDR3 bases are TGTGCCAGCAGGATTACAGGGGCGACTAATGAAAAACTGTTTTTT.

CDR3 amino acids: CASSLDRGGDTGELFF. The CDR3 DNA is TGTGCCAGCAGCTTGGACCGGGGGGGAGACACCGGGGAGCTGTTTTTT. The V and J genes are TRBV7-9 and TRBJ2-2; the match to TRBD2 covers 8 bases. The V and J ends lost 3 bases and 3 bases, in that order; junction bases with no gene match: 6. This CDR3 has 16 amino acids. Germline V gene sequence: CDR1 SEHNR, CDR2 FQNEAQ (reference sequence).

The CDR3 spells CASSLAGGRAGEQYF. CDR3 coding DNA: TGCGCCAGCAGCTTGGCGGGGGGGCGAGCGGGCGAGCAGTACTTC. The chain has TRBV5-1 and TRBJ2-7; 8 positions match TRBD2. Germline V gene data show CDR1 as SGHRS and CDR2 as YFSETQ. The CDR3 spans 15 residues. After removal of 0 bases from V and 6 bases from J, the junction contained 8 bases not matched to a gene.

The count of this clone is one. This rearrangement joins TRBV19 to TRBJ2-3, with unresolved D. The CDR3 spans 15 residues. Trimming stripped 3 bases from V and 1 base from J, with 11 bases between. Germline V CDR1 and CDR2: LNHDA, SQIVND (reference sequence). DNA for the CDR3: TGTGCCAGTAGTATGGCCGGAGTACGCACAGATACGCAGTATTTT. This translates into CASSMAGVRTDTQYF.